The clone carrying this T cell receptor (beta chain) was seen just once. An expansion of CD8+CD57+ cells by flow cytometry had been shown in patients chosen for sequencing. Patients had not yet gotten any therapy when their blood was taken for sampling. Genomic DNA served as template for TCR beta VDJ and CDR3 profiling. MiXCR, applied by TCRdb to the reads, yields one record per CDR3 protein. The sample lists around 290,000 distinct CDR3 sequences, 56% occurring once. There are 14 residues in the CDR3. V lost 3 bases to trimming and J lost 1 base, with 9 bases between them. Looked up from germline, CDR1 is SQVTM and CDR2 is ANQGSEA. The data were obtained in a study of CD8+CD57+ T cells in acquired aplastic anemia.

This clonotype originated in a human donor with aplastic anemia. This sequence joins TRBV29-1 and TRBJ2-2; D perhaps matches TRBD1 (5 bases). The sequencing input was sorted CD4+, CD8+, or CD8+CD57+ T cells (not recorded which) from PBMCs. Written as DNA, the CDR3 is TGCAGCGTTGAGGCAGGGCTGAACACCGGGGAGCTGTTTTTT. Protein product: CSVEAGLNTGELFF.